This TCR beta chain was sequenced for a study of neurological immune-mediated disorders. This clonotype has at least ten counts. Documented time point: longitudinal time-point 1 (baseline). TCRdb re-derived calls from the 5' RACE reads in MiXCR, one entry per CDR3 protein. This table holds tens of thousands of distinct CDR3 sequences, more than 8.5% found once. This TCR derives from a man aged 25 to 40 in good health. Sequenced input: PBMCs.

The CDR3, as DNA: TGCGCCAGCAGCTTGATGGGAGAAGAGACCCAGTACTTC. Protein product: CASSLMGEETQYF. The chain has TRBV5-1 and TRBJ2-5, with TRBD2 as a possible D gene (5 bases). With 1 base removed from V and 3 bases from J, the gap between germline ends came to 7 bases. The germline V gene has CDR1 SGHRS and CDR2 YFSETQ. The CDR3 length is 13 residues.